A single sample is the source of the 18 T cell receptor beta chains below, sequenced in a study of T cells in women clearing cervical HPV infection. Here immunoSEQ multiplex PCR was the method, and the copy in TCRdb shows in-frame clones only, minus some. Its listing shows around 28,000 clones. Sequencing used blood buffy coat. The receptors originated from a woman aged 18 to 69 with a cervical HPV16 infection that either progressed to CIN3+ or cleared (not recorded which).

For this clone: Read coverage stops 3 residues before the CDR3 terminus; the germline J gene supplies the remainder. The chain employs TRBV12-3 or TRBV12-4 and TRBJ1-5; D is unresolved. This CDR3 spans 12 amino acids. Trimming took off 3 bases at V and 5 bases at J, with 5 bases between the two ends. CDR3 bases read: TGTGCCAGCAGTTTGGCGGATCAGCCC. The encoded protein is CASSLADQP. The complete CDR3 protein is CASSLADQPQHF.

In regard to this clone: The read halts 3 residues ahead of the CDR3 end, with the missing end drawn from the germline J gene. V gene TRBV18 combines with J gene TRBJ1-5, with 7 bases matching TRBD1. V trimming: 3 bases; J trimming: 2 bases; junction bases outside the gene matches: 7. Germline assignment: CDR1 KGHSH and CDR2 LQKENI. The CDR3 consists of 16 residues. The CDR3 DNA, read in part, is TGTGCCAGCTCACCTAGGGAGGGGGCAGGCAATCAGCCC. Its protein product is CASSPREGAGNQP. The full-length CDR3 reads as CASSPREGAGNQPQHF.

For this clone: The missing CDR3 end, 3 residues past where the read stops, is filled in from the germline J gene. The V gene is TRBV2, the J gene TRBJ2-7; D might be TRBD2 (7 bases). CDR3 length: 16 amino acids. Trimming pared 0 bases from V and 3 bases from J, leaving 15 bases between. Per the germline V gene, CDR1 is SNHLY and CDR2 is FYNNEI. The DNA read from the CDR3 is TGTGCCAGCAGTGAAGCGGGAGGGGGGGGCCTCTACGAG. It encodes CASSEAGGGGLYE. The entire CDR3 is CASSEAGGGGLYEQYF.

The part of the CDR3 DNA that was read is TGTGCCAGCAGCTTACCCGGGGATTCACCC. As protein: CASSLPGDSP. The complete CDR3 reads CASSLPGDSPLHF. The rearrangement joins TRBV7-9 to TRBJ1-6; D uncertain. From the germline J gene comes the end of the CDR3, since the read stops 3 residues before it. CDR1 and CDR2 (germline): SEHNR, FQNEAQ (reference sequence). The CDR3 is made up of 13 amino acids. The germline V and J ends were trimmed by 2 bases and 8 bases, with 7 bases remaining between them. The full variable domain, with the rest looked up from reference TRBV7-9 and TRBJ1-6, is DTGVSQNPRHKITKRGQNVTFRCDPISEHNRLYWYRQTLGQGPEFLTYFQNEAQLEKSRLLSDRFSAERPKGSFSTLEIQRTEQGDSAMYLCASSLPGDSPLHFGNGTRLTVT.

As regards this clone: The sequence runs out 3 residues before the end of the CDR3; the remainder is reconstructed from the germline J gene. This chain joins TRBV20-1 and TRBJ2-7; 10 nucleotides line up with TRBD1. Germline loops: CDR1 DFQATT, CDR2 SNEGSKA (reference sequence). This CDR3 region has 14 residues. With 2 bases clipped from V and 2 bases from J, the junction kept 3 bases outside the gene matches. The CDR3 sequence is CSARMGQGTYEQYF. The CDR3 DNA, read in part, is TGCAGTGCTAGAATGGGACAGGGGACCTACGAG.

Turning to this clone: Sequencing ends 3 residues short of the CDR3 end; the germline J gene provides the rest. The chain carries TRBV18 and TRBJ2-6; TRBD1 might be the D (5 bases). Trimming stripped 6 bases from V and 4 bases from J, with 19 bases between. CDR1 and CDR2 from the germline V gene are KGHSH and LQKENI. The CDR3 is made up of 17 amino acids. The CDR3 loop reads CASSPIEQGPGANVLTF. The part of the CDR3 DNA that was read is TGTGCCAGCTCCCCGATTGAGCAGGGTCCGGGGGCCAACGTC.

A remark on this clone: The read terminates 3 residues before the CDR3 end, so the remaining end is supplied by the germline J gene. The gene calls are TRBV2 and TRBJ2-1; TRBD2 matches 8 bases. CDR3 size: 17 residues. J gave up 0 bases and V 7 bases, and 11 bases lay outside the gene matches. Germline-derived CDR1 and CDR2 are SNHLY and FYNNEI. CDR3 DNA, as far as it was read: TGTGCCAGCACCGGGACTAGTAGAGGAGTCTCCTACAATGAG. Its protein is CASTGTSRGVSYNE. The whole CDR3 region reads CASTGTSRGVSYNEQFF. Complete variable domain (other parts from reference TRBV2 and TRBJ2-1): EPEVTQTPSHQVTQMGQEVILRCVPISNHLYFYWYRQILGQKVEFLVSFYNNEISEKSEIFDDQFSVERPDGSNFTLKIRSTKLEDSAMYFCASTGTSRGVSYNEQFFGPGTRLTVL.

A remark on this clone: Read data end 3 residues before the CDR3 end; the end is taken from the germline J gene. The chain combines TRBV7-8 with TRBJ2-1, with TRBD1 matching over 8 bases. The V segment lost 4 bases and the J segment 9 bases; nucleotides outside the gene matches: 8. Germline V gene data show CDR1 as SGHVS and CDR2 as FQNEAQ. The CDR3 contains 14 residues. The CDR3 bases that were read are TGTGCCAGCAGCTCCAGAACAGGGGGAGGTGAG. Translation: CASSSRTGGGE. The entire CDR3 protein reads CASSSRTGGGEQFF. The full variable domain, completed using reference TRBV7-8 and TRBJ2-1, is GAGVSQSPRYKVAKRGQDVALRCDPISGHVSLFWYQQALGQGPEFLTYFQNEAQLDKSGLPSDRFFAERPEGSVSTLKIQRTQQEDSAVYLCASSSRTGGGEQFFGPGTRLTVL.

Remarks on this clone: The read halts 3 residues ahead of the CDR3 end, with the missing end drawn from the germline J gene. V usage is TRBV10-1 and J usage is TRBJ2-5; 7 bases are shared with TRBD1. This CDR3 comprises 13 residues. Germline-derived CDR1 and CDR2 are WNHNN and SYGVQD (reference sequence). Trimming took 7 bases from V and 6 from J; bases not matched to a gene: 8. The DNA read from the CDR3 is TGCGCCAGCAATGACAGGGATCCACAGACC. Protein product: CASNDRDPQT. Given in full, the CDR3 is CASNDRDPQTQYF.

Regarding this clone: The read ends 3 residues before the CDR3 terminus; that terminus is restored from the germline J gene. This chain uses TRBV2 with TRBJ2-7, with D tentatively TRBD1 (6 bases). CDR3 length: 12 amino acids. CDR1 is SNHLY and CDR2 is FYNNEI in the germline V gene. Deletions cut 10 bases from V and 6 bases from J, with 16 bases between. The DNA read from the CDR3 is TGTGCCACCGTCACAGGGCCTATCGAG. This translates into CATVTGPIE. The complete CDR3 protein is CATVTGPIEQYF.

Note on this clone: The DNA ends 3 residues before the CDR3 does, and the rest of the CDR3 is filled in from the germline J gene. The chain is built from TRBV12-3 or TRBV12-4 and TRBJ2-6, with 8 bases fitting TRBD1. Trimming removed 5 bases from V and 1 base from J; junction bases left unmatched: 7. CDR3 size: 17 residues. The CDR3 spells CASSPRQGRSGANVLTF. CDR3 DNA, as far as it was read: TGTGCCAGCAGTCCACGACAGGGGAGATCTGGGGCCAACGTC.

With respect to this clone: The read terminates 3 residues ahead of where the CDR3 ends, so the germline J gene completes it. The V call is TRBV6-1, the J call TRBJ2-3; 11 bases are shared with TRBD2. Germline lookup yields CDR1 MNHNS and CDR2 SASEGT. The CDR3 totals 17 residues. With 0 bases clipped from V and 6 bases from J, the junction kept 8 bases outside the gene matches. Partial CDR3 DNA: TGTGCCAGCAGTGAAGCGGTAGCGGGGGGGCCAACGGATACG. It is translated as CASSEAVAGGPTDT. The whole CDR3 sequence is CASSEAVAGGPTDTQYF.

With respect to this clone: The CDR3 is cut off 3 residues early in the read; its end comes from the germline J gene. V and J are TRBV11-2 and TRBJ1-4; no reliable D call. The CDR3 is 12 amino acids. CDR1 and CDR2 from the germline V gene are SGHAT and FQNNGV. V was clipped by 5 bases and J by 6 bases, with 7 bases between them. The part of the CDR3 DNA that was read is TGTGCCAGCAGCATCCTCGATGAAAAA. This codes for CASSILDEK. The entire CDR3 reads CASSILDEKLFF.

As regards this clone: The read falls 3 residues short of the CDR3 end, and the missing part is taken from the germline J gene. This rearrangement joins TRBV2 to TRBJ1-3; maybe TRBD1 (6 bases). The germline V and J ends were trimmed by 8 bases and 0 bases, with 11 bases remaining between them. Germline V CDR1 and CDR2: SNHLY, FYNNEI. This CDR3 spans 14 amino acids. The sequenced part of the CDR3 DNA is TGTGCCAGCGGACAGTCCTTCTCTGGAAACACC. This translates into CASGQSFSGNT. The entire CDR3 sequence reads CASGQSFSGNTIYF. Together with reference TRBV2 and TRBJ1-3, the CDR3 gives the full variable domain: EPEVTQTPSHQVTQMGQEVILRCVPISNHLYFYWYRQILGQKVEFLVSFYNNEISEKSEIFDDQFSVERPDGSNFTLKIRSTKLEDSAMYFCASGQSFSGNTIYFGEGSWLTVV.

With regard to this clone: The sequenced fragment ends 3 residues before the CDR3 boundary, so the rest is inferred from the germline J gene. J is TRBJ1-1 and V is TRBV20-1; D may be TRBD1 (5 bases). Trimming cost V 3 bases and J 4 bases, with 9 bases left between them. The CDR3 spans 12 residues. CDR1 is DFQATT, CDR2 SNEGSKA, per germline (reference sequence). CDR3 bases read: TGCAGTGCTAGGGTAGGGGTCACTGAA. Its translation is CSARVGVTE. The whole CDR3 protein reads CSARVGVTEAFF.

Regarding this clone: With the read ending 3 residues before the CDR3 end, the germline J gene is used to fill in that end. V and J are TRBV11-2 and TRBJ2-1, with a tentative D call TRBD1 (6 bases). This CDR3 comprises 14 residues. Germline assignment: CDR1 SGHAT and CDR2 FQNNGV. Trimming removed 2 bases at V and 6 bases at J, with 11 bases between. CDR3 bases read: TGTGCCAGCAGCTTACGTTTAGGGGGCAATGAG. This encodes CASSLRLGGNE. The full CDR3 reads CASSLRLGGNEQFF. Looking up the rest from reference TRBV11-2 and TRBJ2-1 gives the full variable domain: EAGVAQSPRYKIIEKRQSVAFWCNPISGHATLYWYQQILGQGPKLLIQFQNNGVVDDSQLPKDRFSAERLKGVDSTLKIQPAKLEDSAVYLCASSLRLGGNEQFFGPGTRLTVL.

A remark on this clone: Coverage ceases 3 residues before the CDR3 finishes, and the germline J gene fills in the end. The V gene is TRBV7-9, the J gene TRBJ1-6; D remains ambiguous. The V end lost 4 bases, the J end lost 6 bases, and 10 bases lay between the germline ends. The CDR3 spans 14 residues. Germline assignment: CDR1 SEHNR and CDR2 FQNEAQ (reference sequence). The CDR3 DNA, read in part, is TGTGCCAGCAGCTCCCAGAAGTCTAATTCACCC. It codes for CASSSQKSNSP. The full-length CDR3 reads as CASSSQKSNSPLHF.

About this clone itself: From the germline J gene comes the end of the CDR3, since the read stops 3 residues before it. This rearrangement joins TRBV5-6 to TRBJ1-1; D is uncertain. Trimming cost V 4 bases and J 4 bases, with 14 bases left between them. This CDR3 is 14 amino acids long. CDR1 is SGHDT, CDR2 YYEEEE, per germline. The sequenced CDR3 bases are TGTGCCAGCAGCCCCCCCTCAAGTAGCACTGAA. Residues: CASSPPSSSTE. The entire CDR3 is CASSPPSSSTEAFF.